A selection of T cell receptor beta chains follows, all from one sample in a study of T cells in Graves' hyperthyroidism and ophthalmopathy. One entry per CDR3 protein, called by TCRdb with MiXCR from the multiplex PCR reads. The sample gives 530,000 or so distinct CDR3 sequences, roughly 24% of which show up once; about 11% is in the top ten. Sequencing used blood. The receptors derive from a woman in her thirties with Graves' ophthalmopathy. CDR3s include the opening cysteine and the closing phenylalanine or tryptophan. The D gene is left open where the match is weak. Expanded clones get a size class; other rows say once, few or many, or leave the size out.

.	many	TRBV27	TRBJ1-6	CASSFIAVQSSYNSPLHF	TGTGCCAGCAGTTTTATCGCGGTTCAGAGCTCCTATAATTCACCCCTCCACTTT
TRBD1	many	TRBV6-2/TRBV6-3	TRBJ1-5	CASIARDSDYSNQPQHF	TGTGCCAGCATAGCCCGGGACAGCGATTATAGCAATCAGCCCCAGCATTTT
.	many	TRBV29-1	TRBJ1-1	CSVEDRRGGTEAFF	TGCAGCGTTGAAGATCGTAGGGGGGGGACTGAAGCTTTCTTT
.	.	TRBV5-1	TRBJ1-2	CASSLEGNLAGYHYGYTF	TGCGCCAGCAGCTTGGAGGGAAACCTTGCGGGGTATCACTATGGCTACACCTTC
.	.	TRBV6-5	TRBJ1-3	CASSYTGNTIYF	TGTGCCAGCAGTTACACAGGGAACACCATATATTTT
.	many	TRBV20-1	TRBJ1-2	CSVRPGNNYGYTF	TGCAGTGTACGGCCAGGGAATAACTATGGCTACACCTTC
TRBD1	.	TRBV10-3	TRBJ1-5	CAISPGTGISNQPQHF	TGTGCCATCAGTCCCGGGACAGGGATTTCCAATCAGCCCCAGCATTTT
.	many	TRBV10-3	TRBJ2-7	CAISESPDISYEQYF	TGTGCCATCAGTGAGTCCCCGGACATTTCCTACGAGCAGTACTTC
TRBD2	many	TRBV7-3	TRBJ2-7	CASSPRARGAIYEQYF	TGTGCCAGCAGCCCTAGGGCGCGGGGGGCTATATACGAGCAGTACTTC
.	many	TRBV2	TRBJ2-2	CASTPNTGELFF	TGTGCCAGCACGCCCAACACCGGGGAGCTGTTTTTT
.	.	TRBV20-1	TRBJ1-5	CSARVSNSNQPQHF	TGCAGTGCTAGAGTAAGCAATAGCAATCAGCCCCAGCATTTT
.	many	TRBV20-1	TRBJ2-5	CSARDRRGVVQETQYF	TGCAGTGCTAGAGATCGGAGGGGAGTTGTTCAAGAGACCCAGTACTTC
.	many	TRBV29-1	TRBJ2-7	CSVEDPDSAYEQYF	TGCAGCGTTGAAGATCCCGACAGTGCCTACGAGCAGTACTTC
TRBD2	few	TRBV13	TRBJ2-5	CASSSTTSRSETQYF	TGTGCCAGCAGCTCCACGACTAGCCGTTCGGAGACCCAGTACTTC
.	many	TRBV20-1	TRBJ1-5	CSAKEDSNQPQHF	TGCAGTGCTAAGGAAGATAGCAATCAGCCCCAGCATTTT
.	few	TRBV28	TRBJ1-1	CASSPQPYVAFF	TGTGCCAGCAGTCCCCAGCCCTATGTAGCTTTCTTT
.	few	TRBV20-1	TRBJ2-3	CSAVQALPTDTQYF	TGCAGTGCCGTTCAAGCCCTACCCACAGATACGCAGTATTTT
.	.	TRBV6-1	TRBJ2-7	CASLGLSYEQYF	TGTGCCAGCCTTGGCCTGAGCTACGAGCAGTACTTC
.	few	TRBV7-3	TRBJ2-5	CASSLGQGGRETQYF	TGTGCCAGCAGCTTAGGGCAGGGCGGGCGAGAGACCCAGTACTTC
.	.	TRBV6-1	TRBJ1-1	CASSEAHRGTEAFF	TGTGCCAGCAGTGAAGCGCATCGTGGCACTGAAGCTTTCTTT
TRBD1	many	TRBV2	TRBJ2-7	CASSEGAGGTYEQYF	TGTGCCAGCAGTGAAGGGGCAGGGGGCACATACGAGCAGTACTTC
.	.	TRBV6-2/TRBV6-3	TRBJ1-2	CASSWKDLRYGYTF	TGTGCCAGCAGTTGGAAGGACCTCCGTTATGGCTACACCTTC
TRBD1	few	TRBV4-2	TRBJ2-2	CASSLEGTGAPGELFF	TGTGCCAGCAGCCTAGAAGGGACAGGGGCCCCCGGGGAGCTGTTTTTT
.	.	TRBV6-1	TRBJ1-2	CASSETGLGGYTF	TGTGCCAGCAGTGAAACAGGGTTGGGGGGCTACACCTTC